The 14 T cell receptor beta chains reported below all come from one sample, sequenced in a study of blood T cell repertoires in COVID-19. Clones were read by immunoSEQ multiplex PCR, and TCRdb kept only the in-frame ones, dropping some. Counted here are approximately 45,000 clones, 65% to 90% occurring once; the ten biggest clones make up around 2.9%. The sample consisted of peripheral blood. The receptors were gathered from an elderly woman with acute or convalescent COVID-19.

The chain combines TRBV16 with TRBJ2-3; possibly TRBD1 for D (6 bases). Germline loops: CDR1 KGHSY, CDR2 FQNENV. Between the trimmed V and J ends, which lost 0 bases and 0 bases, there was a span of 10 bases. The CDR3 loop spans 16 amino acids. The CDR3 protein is CASSQSRTASTDTQYF. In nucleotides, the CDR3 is TGTGCCAGCAGCCAATCGCGGACAGCTAGCACAGATACGCAGTATTTT.

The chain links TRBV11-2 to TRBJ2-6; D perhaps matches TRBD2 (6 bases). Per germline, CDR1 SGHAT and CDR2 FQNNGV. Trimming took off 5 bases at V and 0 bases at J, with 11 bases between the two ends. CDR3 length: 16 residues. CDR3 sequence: CASSRRGSSGANVLTF. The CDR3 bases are TGTGCCAGCAGCCGCCGGGGGAGCTCTGGGGCCAACGTCCTGACTTTC.

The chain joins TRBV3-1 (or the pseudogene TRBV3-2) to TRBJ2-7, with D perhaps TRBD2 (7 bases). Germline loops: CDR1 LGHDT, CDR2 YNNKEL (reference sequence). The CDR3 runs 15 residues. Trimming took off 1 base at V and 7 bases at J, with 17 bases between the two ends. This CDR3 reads CASSQVGRGAGEQYF. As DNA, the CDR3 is TGTGCCAGCAGCCAAGTAGGTCGGGGGGCGGGAGAGCAGTACTTC.

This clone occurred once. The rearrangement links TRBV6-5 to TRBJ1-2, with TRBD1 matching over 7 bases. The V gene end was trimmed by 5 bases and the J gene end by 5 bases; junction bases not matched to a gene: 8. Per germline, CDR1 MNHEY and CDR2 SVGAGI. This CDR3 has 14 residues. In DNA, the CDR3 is TGTGCCAGCAGTCCTGCGGGACAGCGTTATGGCTACACCTTC. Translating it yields CASSPAGQRYGYTF.

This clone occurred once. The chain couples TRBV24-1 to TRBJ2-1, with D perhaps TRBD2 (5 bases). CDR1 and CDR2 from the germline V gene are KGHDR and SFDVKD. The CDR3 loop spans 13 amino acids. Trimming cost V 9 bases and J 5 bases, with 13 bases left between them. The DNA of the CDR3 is TGTGCCACCGCTGGGTCCGGGGACAATGAGCAGTTCTTC. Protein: CATAGSGDNEQFF.

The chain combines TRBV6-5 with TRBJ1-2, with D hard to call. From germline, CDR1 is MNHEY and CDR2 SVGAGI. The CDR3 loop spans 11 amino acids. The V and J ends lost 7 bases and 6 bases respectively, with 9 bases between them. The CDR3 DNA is TGTGCCAGCATGTCGGGTCATGGCTACACCTTC. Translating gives CASMSGHGYTF.

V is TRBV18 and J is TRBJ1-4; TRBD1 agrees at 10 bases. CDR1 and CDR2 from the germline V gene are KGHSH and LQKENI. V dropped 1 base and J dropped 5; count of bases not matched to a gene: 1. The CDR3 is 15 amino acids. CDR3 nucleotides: TGTGCCAGCTCACCACGGACAGGGGGGAATGAAAAACTGTTTTTT. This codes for CASSPRTGGNEKLFF.

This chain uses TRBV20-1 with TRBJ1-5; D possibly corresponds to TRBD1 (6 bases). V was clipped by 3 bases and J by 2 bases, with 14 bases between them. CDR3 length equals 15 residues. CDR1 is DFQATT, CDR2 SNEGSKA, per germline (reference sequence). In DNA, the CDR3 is TGCAGTGCTAGTCCCTCAGGGGTTCGCAATCAGCCCCAGCATTTT. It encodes CSASPSGVRNQPQHF.

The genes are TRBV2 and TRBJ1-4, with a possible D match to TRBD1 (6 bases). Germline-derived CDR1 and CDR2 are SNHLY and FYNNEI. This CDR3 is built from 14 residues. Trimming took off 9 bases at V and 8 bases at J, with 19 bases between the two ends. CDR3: CASRVTGTPEKLFF. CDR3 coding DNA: TGTGCCAGTAGGGTAACCGGGACACCAGAAAAACTGTTTTTT. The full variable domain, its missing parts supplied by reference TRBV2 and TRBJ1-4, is EPEVTQTPSHQVTQMGQEVILRCVPISNHLYFYWYRQILGQKVEFLVSFYNNEISEKSEIFDDQFSVERPDGSNFTLKIRSTKLEDSAMYFCASRVTGTPEKLFFGSGTQLSVL.

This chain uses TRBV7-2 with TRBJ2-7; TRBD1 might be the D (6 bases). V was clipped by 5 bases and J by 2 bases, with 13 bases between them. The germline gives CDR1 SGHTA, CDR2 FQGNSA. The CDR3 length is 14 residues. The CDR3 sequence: CASSTRQATYEQYF. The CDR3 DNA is TGTGCCAGCAGCACCCGACAGGCCACCTACGAGCAGTACTTC.

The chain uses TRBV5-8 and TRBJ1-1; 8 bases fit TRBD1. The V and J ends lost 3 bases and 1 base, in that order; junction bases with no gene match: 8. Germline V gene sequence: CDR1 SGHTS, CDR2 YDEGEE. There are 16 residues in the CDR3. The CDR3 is CASSSTGGDWNTEAFF. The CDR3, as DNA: TGTGCCAGCAGCTCCACAGGGGGGGATTGGAACACTGAAGCTTTCTTT.

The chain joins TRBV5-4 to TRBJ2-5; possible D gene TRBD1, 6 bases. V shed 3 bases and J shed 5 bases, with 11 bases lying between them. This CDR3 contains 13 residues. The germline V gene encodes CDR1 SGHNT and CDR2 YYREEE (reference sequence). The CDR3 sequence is CASSYRETETQYF. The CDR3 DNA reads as TGTGCCAGCAGCTACAGGGAGACGGAGACCCAGTACTTC. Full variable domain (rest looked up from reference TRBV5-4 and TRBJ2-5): ETGVTQSPTHLIKTRGQQVTLRCSSQSGHNTVSWYQQALGQGPQFIFQYYREEENGRGNFPPRFSGLQFPNYSSELNVNALELDDSALYLCASSYRETETQYFGPGTRLLVL.

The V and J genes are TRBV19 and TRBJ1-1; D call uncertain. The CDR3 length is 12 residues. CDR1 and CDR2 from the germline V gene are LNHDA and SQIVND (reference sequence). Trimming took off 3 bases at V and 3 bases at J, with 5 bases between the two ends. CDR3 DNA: TGTGCCAGTAGTATGAGGGACACTGAAGCTTTCTTT. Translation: CASSMRDTEAFF.

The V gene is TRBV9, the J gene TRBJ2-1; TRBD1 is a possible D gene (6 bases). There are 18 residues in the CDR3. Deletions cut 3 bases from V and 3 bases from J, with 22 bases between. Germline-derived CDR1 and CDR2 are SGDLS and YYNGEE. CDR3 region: CASSGQGPYPSNYNEQFF. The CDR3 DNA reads TGTGCCAGCAGCGGCCAGGGGCCGTACCCCAGTAACTACAATGAGCAGTTCTTC.